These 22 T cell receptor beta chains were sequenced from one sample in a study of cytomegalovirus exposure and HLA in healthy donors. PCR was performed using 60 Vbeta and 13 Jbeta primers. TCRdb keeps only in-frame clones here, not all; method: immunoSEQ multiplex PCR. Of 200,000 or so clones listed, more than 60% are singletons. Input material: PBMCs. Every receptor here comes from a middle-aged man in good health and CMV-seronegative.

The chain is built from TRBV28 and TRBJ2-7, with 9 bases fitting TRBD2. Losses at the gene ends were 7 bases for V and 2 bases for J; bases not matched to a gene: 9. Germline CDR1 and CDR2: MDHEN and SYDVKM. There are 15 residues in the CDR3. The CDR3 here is CASNPWREGPYEQYF. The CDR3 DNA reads TGTGCCAGCAACCCGTGGCGGGAGGGCCCCTACGAGCAGTACTTC.

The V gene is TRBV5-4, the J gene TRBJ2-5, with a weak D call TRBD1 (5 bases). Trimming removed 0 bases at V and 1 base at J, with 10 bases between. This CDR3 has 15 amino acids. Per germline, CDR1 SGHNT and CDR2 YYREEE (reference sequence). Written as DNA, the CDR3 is TGTGCCAGCAGCTTGGAGACAGCCCTCCAAGAGACCCAGTACTTC. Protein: CASSLETALQETQYF.

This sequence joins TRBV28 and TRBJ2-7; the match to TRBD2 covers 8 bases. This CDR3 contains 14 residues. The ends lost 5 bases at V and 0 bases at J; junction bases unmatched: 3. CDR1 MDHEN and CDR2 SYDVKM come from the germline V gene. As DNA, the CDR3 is TGTGCCAGCAGTATAGGACTAGCCTCCTACGAGCAGTACTTC. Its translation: CASSIGLASYEQYF.

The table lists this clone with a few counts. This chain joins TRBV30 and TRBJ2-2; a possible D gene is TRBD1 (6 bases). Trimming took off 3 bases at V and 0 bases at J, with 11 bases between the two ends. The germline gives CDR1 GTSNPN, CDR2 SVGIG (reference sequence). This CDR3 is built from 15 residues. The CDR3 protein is CAWRVWTANTGELFF. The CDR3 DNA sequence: TGTGCCTGGAGAGTTTGGACAGCGAACACCGGGGAGCTGTTTTTT.

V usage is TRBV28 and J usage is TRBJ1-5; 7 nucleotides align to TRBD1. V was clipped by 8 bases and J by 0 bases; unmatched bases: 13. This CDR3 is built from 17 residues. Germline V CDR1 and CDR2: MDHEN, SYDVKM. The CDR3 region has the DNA TGTGCCAGCCCCCCGACAGGGTCCGTCTATAGCAATCAGCCCCAGCATTTT. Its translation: CASPPTGSVYSNQPQHF. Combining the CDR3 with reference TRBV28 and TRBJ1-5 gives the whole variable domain DVKVTQSSRYLVKRTGEKVFLECVQDMDHENMFWYRQDPGLGLRLIYFSYDVKMKEKGDIPEGYSVSREKKERFSLILESASTNQTSMYLCASPPTGSVYSNQPQHFGDGTRLSIL.

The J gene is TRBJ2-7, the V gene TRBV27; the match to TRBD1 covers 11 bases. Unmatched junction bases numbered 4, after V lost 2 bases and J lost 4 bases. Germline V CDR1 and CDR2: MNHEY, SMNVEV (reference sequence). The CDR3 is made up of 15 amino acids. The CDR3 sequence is CASSLHGTGGYEQYF. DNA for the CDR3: TGTGCCAGCAGTTTACACGGGACAGGGGGTTACGAGCAGTACTTC.

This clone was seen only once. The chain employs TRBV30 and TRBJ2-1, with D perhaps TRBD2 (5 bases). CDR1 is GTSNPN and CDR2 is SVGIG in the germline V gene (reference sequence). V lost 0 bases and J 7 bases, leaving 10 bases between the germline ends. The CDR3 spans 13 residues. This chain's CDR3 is CAWSVGLLNEQFF. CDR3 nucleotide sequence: TGTGCCTGGAGTGTTGGACTCCTAAATGAGCAGTTCTTC.

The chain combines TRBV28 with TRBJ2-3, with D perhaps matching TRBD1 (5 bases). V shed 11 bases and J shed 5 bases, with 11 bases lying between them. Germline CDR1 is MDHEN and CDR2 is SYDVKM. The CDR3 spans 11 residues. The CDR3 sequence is CASVGQDTQYF. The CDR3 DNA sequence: TGTGCCTCTGTGGGGCAAGATACGCAGTATTTT.

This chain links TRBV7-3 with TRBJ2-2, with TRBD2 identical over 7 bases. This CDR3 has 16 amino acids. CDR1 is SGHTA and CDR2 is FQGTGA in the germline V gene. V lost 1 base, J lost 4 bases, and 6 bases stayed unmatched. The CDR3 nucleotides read TGTGCCAGCAGCTTAAGGGGAGGGGTTGCCACCGGGGAGCTGTTTTTT. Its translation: CASSLRGGVATGELFF.

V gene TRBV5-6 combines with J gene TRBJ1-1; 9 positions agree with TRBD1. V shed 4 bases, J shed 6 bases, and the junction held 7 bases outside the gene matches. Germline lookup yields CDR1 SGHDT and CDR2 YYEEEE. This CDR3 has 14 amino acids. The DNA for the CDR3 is TGTGCCAGCAGCCGACCGCGACAGGGGGCTGAAGCTTTCTTT. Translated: CASSRPRQGAEAFF.

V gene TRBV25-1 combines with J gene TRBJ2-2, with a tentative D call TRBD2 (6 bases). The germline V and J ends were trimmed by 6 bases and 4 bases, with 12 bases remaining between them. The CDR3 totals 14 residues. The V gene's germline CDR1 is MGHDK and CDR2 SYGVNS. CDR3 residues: CASSPGTFTGELFF. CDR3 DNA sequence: TGTGCCAGCAGCCCCGGGACTTTCACCGGGGAGCTGTTTTTT. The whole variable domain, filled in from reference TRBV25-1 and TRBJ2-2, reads EADIYQTPRYLVIGTGKKITLECSQTMGHDKMYWYQQDPGMELHLIHYSYGVNSTEKGDLSSESTVSRIRTEHFPLTLESARPSHTSQYLCASSPGTFTGELFFGEGSRLTVL.

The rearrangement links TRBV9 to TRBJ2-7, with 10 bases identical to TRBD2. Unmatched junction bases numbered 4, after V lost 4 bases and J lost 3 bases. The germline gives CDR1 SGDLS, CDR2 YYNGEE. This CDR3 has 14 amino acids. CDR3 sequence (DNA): TGTGCCAGCAGCTCTAGCGGGAGCGGCTACGAGCAGTACTTC. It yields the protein CASSSSGSGYEQYF. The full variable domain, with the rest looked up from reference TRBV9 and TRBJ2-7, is DSGVTQTPKHLITATGQRVTLRCSPRSGDLSVYWYQQSLDQGLQFLIQYYNGEERAKGNILERFSAQQFPDLHSELNLSSLELGDSALYFCASSSSGSGYEQYFGPGTRLTVT.

The CDR3, as DNA: TGTGCCAGCAGCTTCAAGGGCGGGGGTGAAGCTTTCTTT. Translating gives CASSFKGGGEAFF. The J gene is TRBJ1-1, the V gene TRBV5-4; D is perhaps TRBD1 (5 bases). This CDR3 has 13 amino acids. Trimming pared 2 bases from V and 7 bases from J, leaving 12 bases between. Per germline, CDR1 SGHNT and CDR2 YYREEE (reference sequence).

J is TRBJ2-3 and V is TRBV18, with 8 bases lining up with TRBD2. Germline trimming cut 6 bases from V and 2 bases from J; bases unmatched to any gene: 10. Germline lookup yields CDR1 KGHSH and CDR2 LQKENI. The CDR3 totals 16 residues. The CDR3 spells CASSPRLAGPTDTQYF. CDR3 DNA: TGTGCCAGCTCGCCTAGATTAGCGGGGCCCACAGATACGCAGTATTTT.

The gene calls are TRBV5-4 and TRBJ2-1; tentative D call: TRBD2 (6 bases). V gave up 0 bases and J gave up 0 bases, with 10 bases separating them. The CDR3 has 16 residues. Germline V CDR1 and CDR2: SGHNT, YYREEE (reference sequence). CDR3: CASSLAGTLSYNEQFF. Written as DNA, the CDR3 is TGTGCCAGCAGCTTGGCCGGGACTCTCTCCTACAATGAGCAGTTCTTC.

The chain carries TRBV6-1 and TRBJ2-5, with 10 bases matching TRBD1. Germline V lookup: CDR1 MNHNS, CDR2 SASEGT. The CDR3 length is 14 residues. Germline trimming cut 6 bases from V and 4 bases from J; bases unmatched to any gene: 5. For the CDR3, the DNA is TGTGCCAGCAGCCGGGACAGGGGTTTAGAGACCCAGTACTTC. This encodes CASSRDRGLETQYF.

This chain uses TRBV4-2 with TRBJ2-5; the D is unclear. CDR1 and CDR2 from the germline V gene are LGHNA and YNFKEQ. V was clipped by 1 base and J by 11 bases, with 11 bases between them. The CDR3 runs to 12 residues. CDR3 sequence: CASSQVKAEQYF. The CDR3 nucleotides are TGTGCCAGCAGCCAAGTGAAAGCTGAGCAGTACTTC.

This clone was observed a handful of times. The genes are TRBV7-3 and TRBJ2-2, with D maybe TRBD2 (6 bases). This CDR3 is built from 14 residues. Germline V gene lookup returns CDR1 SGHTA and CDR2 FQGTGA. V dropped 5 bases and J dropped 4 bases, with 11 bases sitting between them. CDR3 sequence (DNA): TGTGCCAGCAGCCTGGGACTGTCCACCGGGGAGCTGTTTTTT. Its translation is CASSLGLSTGELFF.

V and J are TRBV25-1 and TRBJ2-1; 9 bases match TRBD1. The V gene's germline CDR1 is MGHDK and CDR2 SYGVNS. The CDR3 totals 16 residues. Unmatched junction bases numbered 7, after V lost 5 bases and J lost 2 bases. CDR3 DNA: TGTGCCAGCAGTATACAGGGGGCTAGGACCTACAATGAGCAGTTCTTC. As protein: CASSIQGARTYNEQFF.

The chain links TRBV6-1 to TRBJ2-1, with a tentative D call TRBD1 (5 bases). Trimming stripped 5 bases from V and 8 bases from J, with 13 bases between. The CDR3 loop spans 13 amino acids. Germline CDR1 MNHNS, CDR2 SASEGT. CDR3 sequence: CASSRQGWDEQFF. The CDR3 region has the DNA TGTGCCAGCAGTAGGCAGGGTTGGGATGAGCAGTTCTTC.

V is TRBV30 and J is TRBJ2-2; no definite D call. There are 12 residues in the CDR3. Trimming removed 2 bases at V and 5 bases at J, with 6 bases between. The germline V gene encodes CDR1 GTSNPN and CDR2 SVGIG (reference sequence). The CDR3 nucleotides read TGTGCCTGGAGTCCCCGGACCGGGGAGCTGTTTTTT. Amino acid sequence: CAWSPRTGELFF. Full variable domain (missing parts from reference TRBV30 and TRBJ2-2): SQTIHQWPATLVQPVGSPLSLECTVEGTSNPNLYWYRQAAGRGLQLLFYSVGIGQISSEVPQNLSASRPQDRQFILSSKKLLLSDSGFYLCAWSPRTGELFFGEGSRLTVL.

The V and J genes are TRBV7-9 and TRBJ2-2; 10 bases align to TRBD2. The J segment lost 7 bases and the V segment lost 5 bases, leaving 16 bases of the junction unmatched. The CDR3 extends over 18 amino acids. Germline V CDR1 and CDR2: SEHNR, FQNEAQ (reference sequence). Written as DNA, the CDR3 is TGTGCCAGCAGCCCCGACTTCGCCCTAGCGGGAGATGGCGGGGAGCTGTTTTTT. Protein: CASSPDFALAGDGGELFF.